Detailed here is one T cell receptor (beta chain). Its antigen is unknown. This entry belongs to a study of blood T cells in healthy people across ages. Study conclusions and caveats: PBMCs that were unsorted prevented a conclusive naive versus antigen-experienced comparison. Strongly correlated with naive T cell percentage was TCR beta diversity. Relative to aged donors, long-lived donors carried more naive CD4+ cells and displayed higher diversity.

Using a J-beta primer mix together with a sample-barcoded 5' primer, a second PCR was run for roughly 7 to 11 cycles. Every sample produced at least 2.5 million CDR3-containing paired-end reads. In TCRdb, the 5' RACE reads were re-called with MiXCR into one record per CDR3 protein. The table lists more than 800,000 distinct CDR3 sequences, around 28% of them singletons. CDR3 length: 14 residues. With V trimmed by 2 bases and J by 2 bases, 4 bases remained unmatched. Germline CDR1 GTSNPN, CDR2 SVGIG (reference sequence). Sequenced material: blood. The receptor's source is an elderly woman in good health. This chain joins TRBV30 and TRBJ2-5; TRBD1 aligns across 8 bases. The CDR3 bases are TGTGCCTGGAGTTCAGGGGGCCTACAAGAGACCCAGTACTTC. This gives the protein CAWSSGGLQETQYF. The complete variable domain, with remaining parts taken from reference TRBV30 and TRBJ2-5, reads SQTIHQWPATLVQPVGSPLSLECTVEGTSNPNLYWYRQAAGRGLQLLFYSVGIGQISSEVPQNLSASRPQDRQFILSSKKLLLSDSGFYLCAWSSGGLQETQYFGPGTRLLVL.